The 18 T cell receptor beta chains in this list originate from one sample, sequenced in a study of T-cell memory formation after mild COVID-19. TCRdb itself ran the 5' RACE reads through MiXCR, one entry per CDR3 protein. This table has about half a million distinct CDR3 sequences, about 20% appearing once. Material: PBMCs or a T cell subset sorted from them (not recorded which). All receptors come from an adult woman who had mild COVID-19 (a few samples of this study predate the infection). Cell type and time point are not known.

This clonotype came up a few times. This sequence joins TRBV7-8 and TRBJ1-5; TRBD1 aligns across 10 bases. The germline V gene encodes CDR1 SGHVS and CDR2 FQNEAQ. Losses at the gene ends were 10 bases for V and 0 bases for J; bases not matched to a gene: 12. The CDR3 runs 17 residues. In nucleotides, the CDR3 is TGTGCCACCATGGGGACAGGGGTACCTTATAGCAATCAGCCCCAGCATTTT. Translating it yields CATMGTGVPYSNQPQHF.

This clonotype was seen a few times. The chain couples TRBV20-1 to TRBJ1-4; D ambiguous. The CDR3 has 14 amino acids. Trimming cost V 0 bases and J 12 bases, with 17 bases left between them. Per germline, CDR1 DFQATT and CDR2 SNEGSKA (reference sequence). CDR3 in amino acids: CSARDLKGGQQLFF. DNA of the CDR3: TGCAGTGCTAGAGATCTTAAGGGTGGGCAGCAACTGTTTTTT.

In this sample, this clonotype turned up a few times. The chain couples TRBV6-5 to TRBJ2-2, with D hard to call. Germline lookup yields CDR1 MNHEY and CDR2 SVGAGI. V was trimmed by 9 bases and J by 4 bases, leaving 18 bases between them. The CDR3 totals 15 residues. In nucleotides, the CDR3 is TGTGCCAGTGCCGACTCCGGCTCAGGCACCGGGGAGCTGTTTTTT. Translation: CASADSGSGTGELFF.

This clonotype appeared a few times. This chain links TRBV2 with TRBJ2-7; no reliable D call. Germline-derived CDR1 and CDR2 are SNHLY and FYNNEI. Trimming pared 11 bases from V and 3 bases from J, leaving 11 bases between. The CDR3 consists of 11 residues. The CDR3 DNA reads TGTGCCGGTCAGATCGACTACGAGCAGTACTTC. Translated, it gives CAGQIDYEQYF.

The chain employs TRBV9 and TRBJ2-7; 7 bases map to TRBD1. CDR3 size: 15 residues. From germline, CDR1 is SGDLS and CDR2 YYNGEE. Trimming cost V 0 bases and J 0 bases; bases outside gene matches: 3. This CDR3 reads CASSVGGQNSYEQYF. The CDR3, as DNA: TGTGCCAGCAGCGTAGGGGGACAGAACTCCTACGAGCAGTACTTC.

V and J are TRBV9 and TRBJ2-5; the match to TRBD1 covers 7 bases. This CDR3 is built from 15 residues. The germline CDR1 and CDR2 sequences are SGDLS and YYNGEE. The trim removed 4 bases at V and 5 bases at J, leaving 11 bases unmatched. In DNA, the CDR3 is TGTGCCAGCAGCCCCAGCCCAGGGGGTGGGGAGACCCAGTACTTC. It yields the protein CASSPSPGGGETQYF.

This clonotype was picked up many times. V gene TRBV7-9 combines with J gene TRBJ2-3; D remains ambiguous. Germline V gives CDR1 SEHNR, CDR2 FQNEAQ (reference sequence). The CDR3 loop spans 14 amino acids. V shed 1 base and J shed 1 base, with 6 bases lying between them. The CDR3 reads CASSLVQGTDTQYF. In nucleotides, the CDR3 is TGTGCCAGCAGCTTAGTGCAGGGCACAGATACGCAGTATTTT.

This clonotype was counted many times. The J gene is TRBJ2-1, the V gene TRBV12-3 or TRBV12-4; 10 bases are a match to TRBD2. The CDR3 contains 16 residues. J gave up 8 bases and V 5 bases, and 12 bases lay outside the gene matches. In DNA form, the CDR3 reads TGTGCCAGCAGTCTCTTGCTGGGACTAGCGTATTATGAGCAGTTCTTC. Its translation is CASSLLLGLAYYEQFF.

This clonotype was counted between two and nine times. This sequence joins TRBV20-1 and TRBJ2-5; TRBD2 aligns across 11 bases. The CDR3 has 14 residues. Looked up from germline, CDR1 is DFQATT and CDR2 is SNEGSKA (reference sequence). J was trimmed by 0 bases and V by 5 bases; bases with no gene match: 2. As DNA, the CDR3 is TGCAGTGCTCTGGGACTAGCGGACCAAGAGACCCAGTACTTC. Residues: CSALGLADQETQYF.

This clonotype was detected only a few times. The chain joins TRBV7-2 to TRBJ2-3; D is perhaps TRBD1 (6 bases). The CDR3 is made up of 15 amino acids. Trimming cost V 6 bases and J 0 bases, with 13 bases left between them. Germline CDR1 SGHTA, CDR2 FQGNSA. The CDR3 region is CASRPAGASTDTQYF. The CDR3 DNA is TGTGCCAGCAGACCCGCAGGGGCTAGCACAGATACGCAGTATTTT.

The V and J genes are TRBV6-5 and TRBJ2-1, with D tentatively TRBD1 (6 bases). CDR1 MNHEY and CDR2 SVGAGI come from the germline V gene. The CDR3 consists of 18 residues. The ends were cut back, 0 bases at V and 0 bases at J, with 15 bases in the middle. CDR3 region: CASSYSLTGPYSYNEQFF. Written as DNA, the CDR3 is TGTGCCAGCAGTTACTCCCTAACAGGGCCGTACTCCTACAATGAGCAGTTCTTC.

This clonotype was detected a few times. The chain recombines TRBV24-1 with TRBJ1-5, with D unclear. CDR3 length: 13 amino acids. Germline assignment: CDR1 KGHDR and CDR2 SFDVKD. With 7 bases removed from V and 4 bases from J, the gap between germline ends came to 10 bases. As DNA, the CDR3 is TGTGCCACCAGCGAGGCACCTAATCAGCCCCAGCATTTT. Amino acids: CATSEAPNQPQHF.

This clonotype was detected only a few times. The chain combines TRBV9 with TRBJ2-3; either TRBD1 or TRBD2 may fit D (6 bases each). V was shortened by 1 base and J by 10 bases, with 13 bases between the two germline ends. Germline CDR1 and CDR2: SGDLS and YYNGEE. This CDR3 spans 13 amino acids. As DNA, the CDR3 is TGTGCCAGCAGCGTACGTCCCGGGGGCGCGCAGTATTTT. As protein: CASSVRPGGAQYF.

This clonotype was observed a handful of times. J is TRBJ1-1 and V is TRBV12-3 or TRBV12-4, with a possible D match to TRBD1 (5 bases). Trimming pared 3 bases from V and 7 bases from J, leaving 9 bases between. CDR3 length: 12 residues. DNA of the CDR3: TGTGCCAGCAGTTTGGGGGGTTTTGAAGCTTTCTTT. This translates into CASSLGGFEAFF.

The V and J genes are TRBV7-2 and TRBJ2-5; 8 bases are shared with TRBD2. Trimming removed 1 base from V and 2 bases from J; junction bases left unmatched: 6. The CDR3 loop spans 16 amino acids. Germline CDR1 reads SGHTA; CDR2 reads FQGNSA. DNA of the CDR3: TGTGCCAGCAGCTTAGGCTCTAGCGGGCCTCAAGAGACCCAGTACTTC. As protein: CASSLGSSGPQETQYF.

This clonotype was seen ten or more times. J is TRBJ2-3 and V is TRBV5-1; the D gene is possibly TRBD1 (6 bases). CDR1 is SGHRS and CDR2 is YFSETQ in the germline V gene. V was pared by 3 bases and J by 0 bases, with 14 bases between. The CDR3 is made up of 16 amino acids. The CDR3 DNA reads as TGCGCCAGCAGCTCAAACAGGGCCTATAGCACAGATACGCAGTATTTT. Its translation: CASSSNRAYSTDTQYF.

This clonotype was seen a handful of times. The chain links TRBV3-1 to TRBJ1-6; possibly TRBD1 for D (6 bases). V lost 7 bases to trimming and J lost 9 bases, with 13 bases between them. CDR1 and CDR2 (germline): LGHDT, YNNKEL (reference sequence). This CDR3 is 13 amino acids long. CDR3: CASKLGASSPLHF. The CDR3 DNA sequence: TGTGCCAGCAAGTTGGGGGCATCTTCACCCCTCCACTTT.

The table lists this clonotype with a few counts. J is TRBJ2-1 and V is TRBV20-1; D gene ambiguous. The CDR3 is 15 residues long. Germline V lookup: CDR1 DFQATT, CDR2 SNEGSKA (reference sequence). V was trimmed by 5 bases and J by 4 bases, leaving 18 bases between them. For the CDR3, the DNA is TGCAGTGCTGCCCAGCGTGCCCCCTCTTACAATGAGCAGTTCTTC. The encoded protein is CSAAQRAPSYNEQFF.